This passage covers 10 T cell receptor beta chains from one sample sequenced in a study of human T cells and chemical hapten exposure. TCRdb analysed the RACE reads with MiXCR anew, one entry per CDR3 protein. Of some 100,000 distinct CDR3 sequences in the sample, roughly 9% are singletons; the top ten hold 2.5% to 3.5%. Stated time point: patch test 2, 6 weeks after DPC sensitization. Documented treatment: therapeutic diphenylcyclopropenone sensitization with weekly scalp DPC. Source: whole blood, taken in connection with sensitization to the hapten diphenylcyclopropenone (DPC). Receptors originate from a woman aged 35 to 49 with alopecia areata. Some clones in this sample may be carry-over from other donors' samples.

This clonotype was observed at least ten times. V gene TRBV3-1 combines with J gene TRBJ2-3; D is possibly TRBD2 (5 bases). V was clipped by 1 base and J by 3 bases, with 11 bases between them. From germline, CDR1 is LGHDT and CDR2 YNNKEL (reference sequence). The CDR3 loop spans 15 amino acids. CDR3 amino acids: CASSQGDGETDTQYF. DNA for the CDR3: TGTGCCAGCAGCCAAGGTGACGGGGAGACAGATACGCAGTATTTT.

This clonotype came up a few times. The chain has TRBV4-1 and TRBJ2-7; D might be TRBD1 (6 bases). Trimming took 1 base from V and 7 from J, leaving 17 bases between them. This CDR3 is built from 15 residues. CDR1 and CDR2 (germline): MGHRA, YSYEKL. CDR3 nucleotides: TGCGCCAGCAGCCAAGTTTCCGGGACATCGAGGGAGCAGTACTTC. Amino acid sequence: CASSQVSGTSREQYF.

This clonotype turned up a few times. The chain recombines TRBV7-8 with TRBJ2-1, with 8 bases matching TRBD2. The CDR3 extends over 17 amino acids. With 6 bases clipped from V and 1 base from J, the junction kept 11 bases outside the gene matches. Looked up from germline, CDR1 is SGHVS and CDR2 is FQNEAQ. In DNA, the CDR3 is TGTGCCAGCAGGCTAACCAGCGGGGGTTATTCCTACAATGAGCAGTTCTTC. Its protein is CASRLTSGGYSYNEQFF.

This clonotype was detected only a few times. J is TRBJ2-5 and V is TRBV12-3 or TRBV12-4; possible D gene TRBD2, 6 bases. V shed 6 bases and J shed 11 bases, with 19 bases lying between them. This CDR3 is 13 amino acids long. DNA of the CDR3: TGTGCCAGCAGCGGGACGGCGGACTACACTCAGTACTTC. Its translation is CASSGTADYTQYF.

This clonotype was observed at least ten times. The chain uses TRBV7-2 and TRBJ2-1; 9 nucleotides align to TRBD1. This CDR3 region has 14 residues. With 5 bases clipped from V and 8 bases from J, the junction kept 7 bases outside the gene matches. Germline lookup yields CDR1 SGHTA and CDR2 FQGNSA. CDR3 protein: CASSPNRGHDEQFF. CDR3 DNA: TGTGCCAGCAGCCCGAACAGGGGGCACGATGAGCAGTTCTTC.

This clonotype was seen a few times. The CDR3 DNA reads TGTGCCAGCAGCCAAGCTCGCCGGGGGCGCATATGGTCCTATGGCTACACCTTC. It translates to CASSQARRGRIWSYGYTF. The gene calls are TRBV14 and TRBJ1-2; the D gene is possibly TRBD1 (6 bases). Trimming took 1 base from V and 4 from J, leaving 22 bases between them. The CDR3 runs to 18 residues. Germline V gene lookup returns CDR1 SGHDN and CDR2 FVKESK.

This clonotype was seen only a few times. The V gene is TRBV6-2 or TRBV6-3, the J gene TRBJ2-3; 8 bases fit TRBD1. The CDR3 is 16 residues long. With V trimmed by 3 bases and J by 2 bases, 7 bases remained unmatched. CDR1 and CDR2 (germline): MNHEY, SVGEGT. The CDR3 sequence: CASSYSGTGNTDTQYF. The CDR3 DNA follows: TGTGCCAGCAGTTATTCCGGGACAGGTAACACAGATACGCAGTATTTT.

In its sample, this clonotype was seen a few times. The chain couples TRBV6-2 or TRBV6-3 to TRBJ1-1; a possible D gene is TRBD1 (6 bases). With 2 bases removed from V and 5 bases from J, the gap between germline ends came to 12 bases. Germline V CDR1 and CDR2: MNHEY, SVGEGT. The length of the CDR3 is 14 residues. This chain's CDR3 is CASSYQDSRTEAFF. CDR3 DNA sequence: TGTGCCAGCAGTTACCAGGACAGCCGGACTGAAGCTTTCTTT.

This clonotype was counted a few times. This sequence joins TRBV18 and TRBJ1-4, with 9 bases that match TRBD1. This CDR3 is built from 16 residues. The ends lost 3 bases at V and 7 bases at J; junction bases unmatched: 9. Germline V gives CDR1 KGHSH, CDR2 LQKENI. The CDR3 loop is CASSPKSQGAFEKLFF. CDR3 nucleotides: TGTGCCAGCTCACCCAAATCACAGGGGGCGTTTGAAAAACTGTTTTTT. The variable domain in full, with the rest retrieved from reference TRBV18 and TRBJ1-4, is NAGVMQNPRHLVRRRGQEARLRCSPMKGHSHVYWYRQLPEEGLKFMVYLQKENIIDESGMPKERFSAEFPKEGPSILRIQQVVRGDSAAYFCASSPKSQGAFEKLFFGSGTQLSVL.

The genes are TRBV7-9 and TRBJ1-1; a weak D match, TRBD1 (6 bases). The CDR3 is made up of 13 amino acids. In germline, CDR1 is SEHNR, CDR2 FQNEAQ (reference sequence). V was cut by 5 bases and J by 5 bases, with 12 bases left in between. This CDR3 reads CASSTTGLTEAFF. The CDR3 DNA is TGTGCCAGCAGCACAACAGGGCTGACTGAAGCTTTCTTT.